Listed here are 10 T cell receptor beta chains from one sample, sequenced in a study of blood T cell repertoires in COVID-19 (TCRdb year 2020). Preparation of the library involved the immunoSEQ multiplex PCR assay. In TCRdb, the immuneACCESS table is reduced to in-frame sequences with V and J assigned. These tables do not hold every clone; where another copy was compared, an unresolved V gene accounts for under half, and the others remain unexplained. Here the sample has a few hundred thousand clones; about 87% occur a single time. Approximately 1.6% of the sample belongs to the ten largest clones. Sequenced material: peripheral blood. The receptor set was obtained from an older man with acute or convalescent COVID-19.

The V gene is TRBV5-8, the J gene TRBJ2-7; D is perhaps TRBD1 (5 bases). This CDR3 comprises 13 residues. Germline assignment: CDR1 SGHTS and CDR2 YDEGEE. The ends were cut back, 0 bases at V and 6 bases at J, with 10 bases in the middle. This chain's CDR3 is CASSLVRGGEQYF. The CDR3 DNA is TGTGCCAGCAGCTTGGTAAGGGGTGGCGAGCAGTACTTC.

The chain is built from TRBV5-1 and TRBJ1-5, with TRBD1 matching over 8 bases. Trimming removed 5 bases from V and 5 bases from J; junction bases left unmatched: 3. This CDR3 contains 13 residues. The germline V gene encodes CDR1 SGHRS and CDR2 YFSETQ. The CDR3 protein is CASSSTGDQPQHF. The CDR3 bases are TGCGCCAGCAGTTCGACAGGGGATCAGCCCCAGCATTTT.

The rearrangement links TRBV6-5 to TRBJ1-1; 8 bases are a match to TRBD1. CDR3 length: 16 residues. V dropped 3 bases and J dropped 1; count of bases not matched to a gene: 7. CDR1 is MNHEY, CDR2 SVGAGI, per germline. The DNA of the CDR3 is TGTGCCAGCAGTTATGACAGGGGTGCGGAGAACACTGAAGCTTTCTTT. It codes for CASSYDRGAENTEAFF.

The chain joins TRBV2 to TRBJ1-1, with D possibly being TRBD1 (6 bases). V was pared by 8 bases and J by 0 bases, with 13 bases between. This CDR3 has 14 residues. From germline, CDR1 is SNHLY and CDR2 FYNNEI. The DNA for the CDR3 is TGTGCCAGCTCAAGACAGGCCATGAACACTGAAGCTTTCTTT. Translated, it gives CASSRQAMNTEAFF. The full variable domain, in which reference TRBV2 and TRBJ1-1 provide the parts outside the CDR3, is EPEVTQTPSHQVTQMGQEVILRCVPISNHLYFYWYRQILGQKVEFLVSFYNNEISEKSEIFDDQFSVERPDGSNFTLKIRSTKLEDSAMYFCASSRQAMNTEAFFGQGTRLTVV.

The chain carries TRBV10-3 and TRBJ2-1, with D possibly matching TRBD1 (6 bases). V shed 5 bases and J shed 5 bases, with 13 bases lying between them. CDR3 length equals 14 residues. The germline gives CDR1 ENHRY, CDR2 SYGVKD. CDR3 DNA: TGTGCCATCAGTCCCCCGAACAGGGACAATGAGCAGTTCTTC. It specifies CAISPPNRDNEQFF.

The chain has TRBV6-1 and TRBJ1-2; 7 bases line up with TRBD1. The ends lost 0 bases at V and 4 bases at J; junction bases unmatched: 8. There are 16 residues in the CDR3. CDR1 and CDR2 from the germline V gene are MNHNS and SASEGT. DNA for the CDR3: TGTGCCAGCAGTGAAGCTTCGACAGGGATCTTCTATGGCTACACCTTC. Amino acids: CASSEASTGIFYGYTF.

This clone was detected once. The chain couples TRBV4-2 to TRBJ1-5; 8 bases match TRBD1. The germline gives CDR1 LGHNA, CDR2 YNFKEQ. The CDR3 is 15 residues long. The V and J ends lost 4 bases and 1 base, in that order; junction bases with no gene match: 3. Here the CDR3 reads CASSPDRVSNQPQHF. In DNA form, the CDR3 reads TGTGCCAGCAGCCCGGACAGGGTAAGCAATCAGCCCCAGCATTTT.

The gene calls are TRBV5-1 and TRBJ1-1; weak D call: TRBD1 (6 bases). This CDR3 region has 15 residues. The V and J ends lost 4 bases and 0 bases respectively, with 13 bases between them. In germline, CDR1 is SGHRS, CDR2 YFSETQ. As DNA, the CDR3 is TGCGCCAGCAGCACCGGACAGCCCATGAACACTGAAGCTTTCTTT. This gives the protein CASSTGQPMNTEAFF.

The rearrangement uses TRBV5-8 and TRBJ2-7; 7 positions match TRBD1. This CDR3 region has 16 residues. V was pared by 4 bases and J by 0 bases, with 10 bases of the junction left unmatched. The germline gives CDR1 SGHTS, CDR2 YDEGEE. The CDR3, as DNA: TGTGCCAGCAGCCTAGGGACAGAACTAAGCTCCTACGAGCAGTACTTC. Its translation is CASSLGTELSSYEQYF.

This CDR3 reads CAISPQGDPVSQHF. The CDR3, as DNA: TGTGCCATCAGCCCGCAGGGGGACCCGGTTTCCCAGCATTTT. The chain links TRBV10-3 to TRBJ1-5; 7 positions agree with TRBD1. This CDR3 is 14 amino acids long. Germline V CDR1 and CDR2: ENHRY, SYGVKD. V was clipped by 6 bases and J by 11 bases; unmatched bases: 13.